These 24 T cell receptor beta chains were sequenced from one sample in a study of blood T cell repertoires in COVID-19. Here immunoSEQ multiplex PCR was the method, and the copy in TCRdb shows in-frame clones only, minus some. This table holds hundreds of thousands of clones, approximately 83% found once. Sequenced material: peripheral blood. The receptors derive from a woman aged 25 to 39 with COVID-19, enrolled during active disease.

This clone was found a few times. J is TRBJ2-5 and V is TRBV7-2; no reliable D call. Germline values: CDR1 SGHTA, CDR2 FQGNSA. Between the trimmed V and J ends, which lost 5 bases and 0 bases, there was a span of 13 bases. The CDR3 is 15 residues long. The CDR3 DNA reads as TGTGCCAGCAGCAAAAGTACTTCGTACCAAGAGACCCAGTACTTC. It translates to CASSKSTSYQETQYF.

The chain couples TRBV19 to TRBJ1-2; no clear D. CDR1 is LNHDA, CDR2 SQIVND, per germline (reference sequence). This CDR3 spans 12 amino acids. Trimming removed 1 base at V and 5 bases at J, with 5 bases between. The CDR3 region is CASSIAFYGYTF. The CDR3 DNA sequence: TGTGCCAGTAGTATAGCCTTTTATGGCTACACCTTC.

This clone was detected only once. The J gene is TRBJ2-5, the V gene TRBV11-3; tentatively, D is TRBD1 (5 bases). This CDR3 has 12 amino acids. CDR1 SGHNT and CDR2 YENEEA come from the germline V gene. V lost 3 bases and J lost 4, with 6 bases in between. The CDR3 DNA reads TGTGCCAGCAGCTTGGGGCCAGAGACCCAGTACTTC. Amino acids: CASSLGPETQYF. Full variable domain (rest looked up from reference TRBV11-3 and TRBJ2-5): EAGVVQSPRYKIIEKKQPVAFWCNPISGHNTLYWYLQNLGQGPELLIRYENEEAVDDSQLPKDRFSAERLKGVDSTLKIQPAELGDSAVYLCASSLGPETQYFGPGTRLLVL.

The V call is TRBV4-2, the J call TRBJ2-1; 13 positions agree with TRBD2. Germline loops: CDR1 LGHNA, CDR2 YNFKEQ. The CDR3 runs to 16 residues. V lost 1 base and J lost 6; bases outside the gene matches: 3. The CDR3, as DNA: TGTGCCAGCAGCCAAGTACGGACTAGCGGGAGCAATGAGCAGTTCTTC. Translation gives CASSQVRTSGSNEQFF.

The chain recombines TRBV18 with TRBJ1-3; D is ambiguous. The length of the CDR3 is 15 residues. CDR1 is KGHSH and CDR2 is LQKENI in the germline V gene. The V gene lost 3 bases and the J gene lost 0 bases, with 9 bases spanning the gap. The CDR3 bases are TGTGCCAGCTCACCCCAGCAGCGCTCTGGAAACACCATATATTTT. This sequence encodes CASSPQQRSGNTIYF. Drawing the rest from reference TRBV18 and TRBJ1-3, the complete variable domain is NAGVMQNPRHLVRRRGQEARLRCSPMKGHSHVYWYRQLPEEGLKFMVYLQKENIIDESGMPKERFSAEFPKEGPSILRIQQVVRGDSAAYFCASSPQQRSGNTIYFGEGSWLTVV.

This rearrangement joins TRBV5-4 to TRBJ2-5, with 7 bases identical to TRBD1. There are 16 residues in the CDR3. Germline CDR1 reads SGHNT; CDR2 reads YYREEE (reference sequence). V trimming: 1 base; J trimming: 1 base; junction bases outside the gene matches: 7. In DNA, the CDR3 is TGTGCCAGCAGCTTGAGGGGGCTGAGGGGCCAAGAGACCCAGTACTTC. Translating it yields CASSLRGLRGQETQYF.

The chain joins TRBV5-5 to TRBJ1-1, with D unresolved. Germline V gives CDR1 SGHKS, CDR2 YYEKEE (reference sequence). Trimming removed 0 bases at V and 0 bases at J, with 9 bases between. The CDR3 is 15 amino acids. The CDR3 loop is CASSLVVDLNTEAFF. The CDR3 DNA is TGTGCCAGCAGCTTGGTAGTGGACTTGAACACTGAAGCTTTCTTT. Together with reference TRBV5-5 and TRBJ1-1, the CDR3 gives the full variable domain: DAGVTQSPTHLIKTRGQQVTLRCSPISGHKSVSWYQQVLGQGPQFIFQYYEKEERGRGNFPDRFSARQFPNYSSELNVNALLLGDSALYLCASSLVVDLNTEAFFGQGTRLTVV.

This chain uses TRBV3-1 (or the pseudogene TRBV3-2) with TRBJ1-2, with 8 nucleotides matching TRBD1. There are 15 residues in the CDR3. Germline V gives CDR1 LGHDT, CDR2 YNNKEL (reference sequence). V dropped 4 bases and J dropped 5; count of bases not matched to a gene: 9. DNA of the CDR3: TGTGCCAGCAGCCTCTCGACAGGGGAGTTTTATGGCTACACCTTC. Its translation: CASSLSTGEFYGYTF.

This chain uses TRBV18 with TRBJ2-5; D is perhaps TRBD2 (6 bases). CDR1 is KGHSH, CDR2 LQKENI, per germline. This CDR3 spans 14 amino acids. The V gene lost 3 bases and the J gene lost 1 base, with 9 bases spanning the gap. The CDR3 bases are TGTGCCAGCTCACCTCAAGCGGGCCAAGAGACCCAGTACTTC. Amino acid sequence: CASSPQAGQETQYF. The full variable domain, with the rest looked up from reference TRBV18 and TRBJ2-5, is NAGVMQNPRHLVRRRGQEARLRCSPMKGHSHVYWYRQLPEEGLKFMVYLQKENIIDESGMPKERFSAEFPKEGPSILRIQQVVRGDSAAYFCASSPQAGQETQYFGPGTRLLVL.

The table lists this clone with a count of one. The V call is TRBV6-1, the J call TRBJ1-5; TRBD1 is a possible D gene (5 bases). This CDR3 is built from 17 residues. V was cut by 3 bases and J by 0 bases, with 15 bases left in between. CDR1 and CDR2 from the germline V gene are MNHNS and SASEGT. The CDR3 region is CASSEGSGGYSNQPQHF. DNA for the CDR3: TGTGCCAGCAGTGAGGGGTCTGGGGGGTATAGCAATCAGCCCCAGCATTTT.

The rearrangement joins TRBV5-1 to TRBJ1-4; a possible D gene is TRBD1 (6 bases). The CDR3 has 16 amino acids. The germline CDR1 and CDR2 sequences are SGHRS and YFSETQ. The V end lost 0 bases, the J end lost 3 bases, and 12 bases lay between the germline ends. This CDR3 is CASSLAGGAANEKLFF. CDR3 in DNA: TGCGCCAGCAGCTTGGCCGGGGGGGCTGCTAATGAAAAACTGTTTTTT. Looking up the rest from reference TRBV5-1 and TRBJ1-4 gives the full variable domain: KAGVTQTPRYLIKTRGQQVTLSCSPISGHRSVSWYQQTPGQGLQFLFEYFSETQRNKGNFPGRFSGRQFSNSRSEMNVSTLELGDSALYLCASSLAGGAANEKLFFGSGTQLSVL.

The rearrangement links TRBV11-3 to TRBJ2-5; D perhaps matches TRBD1 (5 bases). The CDR3 covers 15 residues. CDR1 and CDR2 from the germline V gene are SGHNT and YENEEA. V lost 0 bases and J lost 5, with 13 bases in between. The CDR3 spells CASSLDSGNGETQYF. CDR3 bases: TGTGCCAGCAGCTTAGATTCAGGGAACGGGGAGACCCAGTACTTC.

The chain has TRBV4-3 and TRBJ2-1, with a possible D match to TRBD2 (6 bases). CDR1 and CDR2 from the germline V gene are LGHNA and YSLEER. The CDR3 extends over 14 amino acids. Trimming pared 3 bases from V and 7 bases from J, leaving 13 bases between. The CDR3: CASSHARGTNEQFF. The CDR3 nucleotides are TGCGCCAGCAGCCATGCGCGGGGTACAAATGAGCAGTTCTTC.

The rearrangement uses TRBV29-1 and TRBJ2-6; D is undetermined. The CDR3 is 16 amino acids. The V gene's germline CDR1 is SQVTM and CDR2 ANQGSEA. The V gene lost 2 bases and the J gene lost 0 bases, with 11 bases spanning the gap. The CDR3, as DNA: TGCAGCGTTGAAACCCTCACTTACTCTGGGGCCAACGTCCTGACTTTC. Amino acids: CSVETLTYSGANVLTF.

This clone has a single count. The V and J genes are TRBV7-8 and TRBJ1-1; 7 bases map to TRBD1. The CDR3 loop spans 14 amino acids. From germline, CDR1 is SGHVS and CDR2 FQNEAQ. V gave up 3 bases and J gave up 1 base; unmatched junction bases: 2. DNA of the CDR3: TGTGCCAGCAGCTTGACAGGGACGAACACTGAAGCTTTCTTT. Its protein product is CASSLTGTNTEAFF. Combining the CDR3 with reference TRBV7-8 and TRBJ1-1 gives the whole variable domain GAGVSQSPRYKVAKRGQDVALRCDPISGHVSLFWYQQALGQGPEFLTYFQNEAQLDKSGLPSDRFFAERPEGSVSTLKIQRTQQEDSAVYLCASSLTGTNTEAFFGQGTRLTVV.

V gene TRBV7-3 combines with J gene TRBJ2-1, with a weak D call TRBD1 (6 bases). Germline V gene sequence: CDR1 SGHTA, CDR2 FQGTGA. This CDR3 is built from 15 residues. With 1 base removed from V and 3 bases from J, the gap between germline ends came to 10 bases. CDR3 nucleotide sequence: TGTGCCAGCAGCTTAAGTCAGGGGCTCTACAATGAGCAGTTCTTC. Amino acids: CASSLSQGLYNEQFF.

The chain uses TRBV27 and TRBJ1-1, with 8 bases lining up with TRBD1. Germline V lookup: CDR1 MNHEY, CDR2 SMNVEV (reference sequence). The junction had 6 bases not matched to a gene; V was cut back by 5 bases and J by 1 base. CDR3 size: 15 residues. CDR3 in DNA: TGTGCCAGCAGTACCCGACAGGGGAAGAACACTGAAGCTTTCTTT. As protein: CASSTRQGKNTEAFF.

This clone was counted between two and nine times. J is TRBJ1-1 and V is TRBV5-4; 7 nucleotides match TRBD1. The CDR3 contains 14 residues. V lost 5 bases to trimming and J lost 2 bases; unmatched junction nucleotides: 6. Germline CDR1 reads SGHNT; CDR2 reads YYREEE (reference sequence). The CDR3 reads CASSPGQANTEAFF. In DNA, the CDR3 is TGTGCCAGCAGTCCCGGACAGGCTAACACTGAAGCTTTCTTT.

This chain links TRBV6-2 or TRBV6-3 with TRBJ1-2; D ambiguous. In germline, CDR1 is MNHEY, CDR2 SVGEGT. The CDR3 has 14 residues. Trimming removed 0 bases from V and 8 bases from J, with 13 bases in between. CDR3 nucleotides: TGTGCCAGCAGTTACTCGATCCAACTATACGGCTACACCTTC. It yields the protein CASSYSIQLYGYTF.

The chain joins TRBV6-5 to TRBJ2-7, with D possibly being TRBD2 (7 bases). Germline V gene data show CDR1 as MNHEY and CDR2 as SVGAGI. The CDR3 is made up of 13 amino acids. V lost 2 bases and J 7 bases, leaving 12 bases between the germline ends. This CDR3 is CASSYAKGGEQYF. In DNA, the CDR3 is TGTGCCAGCAGTTACGCTAAGGGGGGGGAGCAGTACTTC.

This chain links TRBV27 with TRBJ2-1; 10 bases align to TRBD2. Per the germline V gene, CDR1 is MNHEY and CDR2 is SMNVEV (reference sequence). Losses at the gene ends were 5 bases for V and 4 bases for J; bases not matched to a gene: 8. CDR3 length: 16 residues. The CDR3 here is CASSTFGLAEYNEQFF. CDR3 coding DNA: TGTGCCAGCAGTACCTTCGGACTAGCGGAATACAATGAGCAGTTCTTC.

This clone was seen a single time. The chain recombines TRBV19 with TRBJ1-4; 7 bases align to TRBD1. V lost 11 bases, J lost 0 bases, and 12 bases stayed unmatched. From germline, CDR1 is LNHDA and CDR2 SQIVND (reference sequence). The CDR3 has 16 residues. The CDR3 loop is CAAGPGGKATNEKLFF. The CDR3 DNA reads as TGTGCCGCTGGGCCAGGGGGGAAGGCAACTAATGAAAAACTGTTTTTT.

V is TRBV2 and J is TRBJ1-5; no reliable D call. V was pared by 7 bases and J by 7 bases, with 14 bases between. The CDR3 runs to 13 residues. Germline CDR1 and CDR2: SNHLY and FYNNEI. CDR3 DNA sequence: TGTGCCAGCACCCTACGGGTTGGACAGCCCCAGCATTTT. Translation: CASTLRVGQPQHF.

As DNA, the CDR3 is TGTGCCAGCAGTCTCGACAGCTATGGCTACACCTTC. This translates into CASSLDSYGYTF. This chain uses TRBV28 with TRBJ1-2; possible D gene TRBD1, 5 bases. Germline values: CDR1 MDHEN, CDR2 SYDVKM. Trimming pared 5 bases from V and 4 bases from J, leaving 8 bases between. The CDR3 extends over 12 amino acids.